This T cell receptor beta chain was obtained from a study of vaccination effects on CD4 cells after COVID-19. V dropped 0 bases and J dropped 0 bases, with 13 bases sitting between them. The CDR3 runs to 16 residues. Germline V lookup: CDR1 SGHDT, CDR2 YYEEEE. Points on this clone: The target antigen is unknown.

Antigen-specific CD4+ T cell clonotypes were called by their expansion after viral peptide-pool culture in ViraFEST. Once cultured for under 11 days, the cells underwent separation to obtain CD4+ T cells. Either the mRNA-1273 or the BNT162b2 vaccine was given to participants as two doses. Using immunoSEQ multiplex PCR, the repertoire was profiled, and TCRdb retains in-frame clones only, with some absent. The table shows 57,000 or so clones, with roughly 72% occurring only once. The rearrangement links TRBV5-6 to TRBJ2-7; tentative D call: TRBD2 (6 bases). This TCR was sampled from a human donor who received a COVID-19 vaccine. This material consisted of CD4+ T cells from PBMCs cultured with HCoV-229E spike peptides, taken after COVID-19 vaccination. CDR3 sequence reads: CASSLAGTSSSYEQYV. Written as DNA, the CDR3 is TGTGCCAGCAGCTTGGCCGGGACTTCGAGCTCCTACGAGCAGTACGTC.